These 21 T cell receptor beta chains were sequenced from one sample in a study of metastatic and nonmetastatic thyroid tumors. With MiXCR, TCRdb reprocessed the PCR reads. The table has about 22,000 clones, 21% seen once; the top ten hold 13%. Thyroid surgery took place with no prior treatment in any patient. The sequencing input was blood. These receptors came from a male donor with papillary thyroid cancer or a benign thyroid nodule (not recorded which). Some clones in this sample may be carry-over from other donors' samples.

Sample share makes this clone medium-sized. The chain carries TRBV12-3 or TRBV12-4 and TRBJ1-1, with a weak D call TRBD1 (6 bases). V dropped 8 bases and J dropped 5 bases, with 12 bases sitting between them. CDR3 length equals 12 residues. The CDR3 loop reads CASVSQGTEAFF. Here the CDR3 DNA reads TGTGCCAGCGTTTCCCAGGGGACTGAAGCTTTCTTT.

This clone was found many times. V gene TRBV11-2 combines with J gene TRBJ1-1, with D unclear. V lost 1 base to trimming and J lost 5 bases, with 8 bases between them. The CDR3 sequence is 13 residues long. CDR1 is SGHAT, CDR2 FQNNGV, per germline. CDR3 sequence reads: CASSLGFRTEAFF. The DNA for the CDR3 is TGTGCCAGCAGCTTAGGGTTCAGGACTGAAGCTTTCTTT.

The sample holds many counts of this clone. The chain employs TRBV5-1 and TRBJ1-1; 11 bases match TRBD1. This CDR3 comprises 14 residues. V lost 5 bases and J lost 7; bases outside the gene matches: 7. Germline values: CDR1 SGHRS, CDR2 YFSETQ. CDR3 bases: TGCGCCAGCAGGGACCCGGGACAGGGGGATGAAGCTTTCTTT. This codes for CASRDPGQGDEAFF. The whole variable domain, filled in from reference TRBV5-1 and TRBJ1-1, reads KAGVTQTPRYLIKTRGQQVTLSCSPISGHRSVSWYQQTPGQGLQFLFEYFSETQRNKGNFPGRFSGRQFSNSRSEMNVSTLELGDSALYLCASRDPGQGDEAFFGQGTRLTVV.

This chain links TRBV6-1 with TRBJ2-1; 7 bases are a match to TRBD2. This CDR3 has 15 amino acids. Germline lookup yields CDR1 MNHNS and CDR2 SASEGT. Trimming removed 1 base from V and 4 bases from J; junction bases left unmatched: 4. The CDR3 nucleotides are TGTGCCAGCAGTGAAGAGTCTAGCGGATACAATGAGCAGTTCTTC. This gives the protein CASSEESSGYNEQFF.

This clone came up many times. V gene TRBV28 combines with J gene TRBJ2-1; no clear D. Germline V gene lookup returns CDR1 MDHEN and CDR2 SYDVKM. The V gene lost 2 bases and the J gene lost 3 bases, with 5 bases spanning the gap. This CDR3 region has 13 residues. The CDR3 loop reads CASSLTDYNEQFF. Written as DNA, the CDR3 is TGTGCCAGCAGTTTAACAGACTACAATGAGCAGTTCTTC.

This clone is termed medium-sized (0.01 to 0.1%). The DNA of the CDR3 is TGCAGTGCTACTCGGGACTCGAACACTGAAGCTTTCTTT. Its protein is CSATRDSNTEAFF. This rearrangement joins TRBV20-1 to TRBJ1-1; possible D gene TRBD1, 5 bases. Trimming removed 4 bases at V and 1 base at J, with 10 bases between. Germline loops: CDR1 DFQATT, CDR2 SNEGSKA (reference sequence). The CDR3 has 13 residues.

This clone occurred a few times. The genes are TRBV28 and TRBJ2-7, with TRBD2 identical over 7 bases. The V and J ends lost 9 bases and 0 bases, in that order; junction bases with no gene match: 14. Germline-derived CDR1 and CDR2 are MDHEN and SYDVKM. The CDR3 covers 16 residues. CDR3 in amino acids: CARRAGPSKYSYEQYF. In DNA, the CDR3 is TGTGCCAGAAGAGCGGGGCCTTCAAAATACTCCTACGAGCAGTACTTC.

A remark on this clone: Possible read error: a much larger clone is one base away. This chain links TRBV2 with TRBJ1-2; D remains unclear. CDR3 size: 10 residues. Looked up from germline, CDR1 is SNHLY and CDR2 is FYNNEI. V dropped 7 bases and J dropped 6 bases, with 6 bases sitting between them. The DNA for the CDR3 is TGTGCCAGCATTCTGGATGGCTACACCTTC. Translated, it gives CASILDGYTF.

This sequence joins TRBV7-4 and TRBJ1-5; 7 bases line up with TRBD1. With 1 base clipped from V and 9 bases from J, the junction kept 9 bases outside the gene matches. CDR1 is SGHVT and CDR2 is SQSDAQ in the germline V gene. The length of the CDR3 is 15 residues. CDR3 in amino acids: CASSLEQGISLPQHF. In DNA form, the CDR3 reads TGTGCCAGCAGCTTAGAACAGGGGATTAGTCTGCCCCAGCATTTT.

This clone has only a few counts. The chain is built from TRBV10-3 and TRBJ1-3, with 7 nucleotides matching TRBD1. The trim removed 7 bases at V and 2 bases at J, leaving 11 bases unmatched. CDR1 and CDR2 (germline): ENHRY, SYGVKD. The CDR3 is made up of 16 amino acids. CDR3 loop: CAITSPTGATGNTIYF. The DNA for the CDR3 is TGTGCCATCACCAGTCCCACAGGGGCCACTGGAAACACCATATATTTT.

The table lists this clone with many counts. The CDR3 loop reads CASSLYAGNQPQHF. DNA of the CDR3: TGTGCCAGCAGTTTATACGCGGGCAATCAGCCCCAGCATTTT. The chain joins TRBV12-3 or TRBV12-4 to TRBJ1-5; D gene unclear. The CDR3 runs to 14 residues. Trimming took off 2 bases at V and 2 bases at J, with 7 bases between the two ends.

This clone was found many times. V is TRBV7-2 and J is TRBJ1-1, with D perhaps TRBD1 (6 bases). Looked up from germline, CDR1 is SGHTA and CDR2 is FQGNSA. The V and J ends lost 6 bases and 0 bases respectively, with 23 bases between them. This CDR3 spans 18 amino acids. The CDR3 is CASRPDRTSREMNTEAFF. The CDR3 region has the DNA TGTGCCAGCAGGCCTGACAGGACCTCTCGAGAAATGAACACTGAAGCTTTCTTT.

This clone occurred many times. The genes are TRBV29-1 and TRBJ2-2, with 7 bases that match TRBD1. Germline V gives CDR1 SQVTM, CDR2 ANQGSEA. This CDR3 is 13 amino acids long. V gave up 5 bases and J gave up 5 bases; unmatched junction bases: 5. The CDR3 sequence: CSVWGQSTGELFF. For the CDR3, the DNA is TGCAGCGTTTGGGGACAGTCGACCGGGGAGCTGTTTTTT.

At least ten counts were recorded for this clone. This chain links TRBV18 with TRBJ2-1; TRBD1 matches at 7 bases. Germline values: CDR1 KGHSH, CDR2 LQKENI. The CDR3 consists of 14 residues. V was pared by 4 bases and J by 3 bases, with 3 bases of the junction left unmatched. The CDR3 DNA reads TGTGCCAGCTCACGGGACAGCGGCTACAATGAGCAGTTCTTC. Its translation is CASSRDSGYNEQFF.

This clone is labeled medium-sized (0.01 to 0.1%). The chain employs TRBV4-1 and TRBJ1-5, with D hard to call. V was clipped by 0 bases and J by 0 bases, with 9 bases between them. Germline V lookup: CDR1 MGHRA, CDR2 YSYEKL. The CDR3 spans 16 residues. The CDR3 reads CASSQDTAYSNQPQHF. The CDR3 DNA is TGCGCCAGCAGCCAAGACACGGCATATAGCAATCAGCCCCAGCATTTT.

This clone was counted ten times or more. The chain uses TRBV7-3 and TRBJ2-3; 11 bases match TRBD2. The CDR3 has 14 residues. Germline lookup yields CDR1 SGHTA and CDR2 FQGTGA. The J segment lost 5 bases and the V segment lost 5 bases, leaving 3 bases of the junction unmatched. CDR3 sequence reads: CASSPGLAGDTQYF. The CDR3 nucleotides are TGTGCCAGCAGCCCCGGACTAGCGGGAGATACGCAGTATTTT.

The V gene is TRBV6-5, the J gene TRBJ2-1; D not resolved. Germline V gene sequence: CDR1 MNHEY, CDR2 SVGAGI. The V end lost 4 bases, the J end lost 0 bases, and 7 bases lay between the germline ends. This CDR3 spans 14 amino acids. This CDR3 is CASSFPISYNEQFF. In DNA form, the CDR3 reads TGTGCCAGCAGTTTTCCAATCTCCTACAATGAGCAGTTCTTC.

The J gene is TRBJ2-2, the V gene TRBV20-1; TRBD2 might be the D (6 bases). This CDR3 spans 17 amino acids. The germline gives CDR1 DFQATT, CDR2 SNEGSKA (reference sequence). V was shortened by 1 base and J by 3 bases, with 18 bases between the two germline ends. The CDR3 reads CSARGNAGTPHTGELFF. As DNA, the CDR3 is TGCAGTGCTAGAGGGAACGCCGGGACTCCACACACCGGGGAGCTGTTTTTT.

The table lists this clone with many counts. With a much larger clone just one base away, this may be a read error. The sample carries other DNA sequences with the same CDR3. The chain uses TRBV9 and TRBJ2-2; 7 bases match TRBD2. This CDR3 is 17 amino acids long. V shed 4 bases, J shed 0 bases, and the junction held 9 bases outside the gene matches. Germline V gene data show CDR1 as SGDLS and CDR2 as YYNGEE. The CDR3 spells CASSNRGRGTNTGELFF. In DNA form, the CDR3 reads TGTGCCAGCAGCAACCGCGGGAGAGGTACGAACACCGGGGAGCTGTTTTTT. The variable domain in full, completed from reference TRBV9 and TRBJ2-2, reads DSGVTQTPKHLITATGQRVTLRCSPRSGDLSVYWYQQSLDQGLQFLIQYYNGEERAKGNILERFSAQQFPDLHSELNLSSLELGDSALYFCASSNRGRGTNTGELFFGEGSRLTVL.

The chain links TRBV20-1 to TRBJ2-1, with D maybe TRBD1 (6 bases). With 3 bases removed from V and 0 bases from J, the gap between germline ends came to 12 bases. This CDR3 contains 15 residues. Germline lookup yields CDR1 DFQATT and CDR2 SNEGSKA (reference sequence). DNA for the CDR3: TGCAGTGCTAGGGACAGTCTTAGCTCCTACAATGAGCAGTTCTTC. Protein product: CSARDSLSSYNEQFF.

This chain uses TRBV6-2 or TRBV6-3 with TRBJ1-1; 10 bases fit TRBD1. CDR1 and CDR2 (germline): MNHEY, SVGEGT. There are 16 residues in the CDR3. V lost 6 bases to trimming and J lost 0 bases; unmatched junction nucleotides: 7. CDR3 DNA sequence: TGTGCCAGCAGCCTGGGACAGGGGAACATGAACACTGAAGCTTTCTTT. Amino acids: CASSLGQGNMNTEAFF.